Following are 9 T cell receptor beta chains from one sample sequenced in a study of metastatic and nonmetastatic thyroid tumors. Not a single patient had been given any form of treatment at any point before undergoing thyroid surgery. TCRdb reprocessed the PCR reads using MiXCR. The table has 75,000 to 100,000 clones, roughly an eighth seen once; the top ten hold roughly 10%. The sequencing sample was made of blood. These receptors were collected from a female donor with papillary thyroid cancer or a benign thyroid nodule (not recorded which). Some clones in this sample may be carry-over from other donors' samples.

This clone was counted between two and nine times. A much larger clone is a single base away; this may be a read error. The gene calls are TRBV9 and TRBJ2-5; 11 bases match TRBD2. The CDR3 contains 15 residues. Germline loops: CDR1 SGDLS, CDR2 YYNGEE. CDR3: CASSVLAGGRETKYF. The CDR3 nucleotides are TGTGCCAGCAGCGTGCTAGCGGGAGGAAGAGAGACCAAGTACTTC.

This clone has ten or more counts. V gene TRBV19 combines with J gene TRBJ2-3, with D perhaps TRBD1 (6 bases). Germline CDR1 is LNHDA and CDR2 is SQIVND (reference sequence). The CDR3 is 14 residues long. V was pared by 3 bases and J by 3 bases, with 10 bases between. The CDR3 sequence is CASSMGHRTDTQYF. The DNA for the CDR3 is TGTGCCAGTAGTATGGGACACAGAACAGATACGCAGTATTTT. Supplemented by reference TRBV19 and TRBJ2-3, the full variable domain reads DGGITQSPKYLFRKEGQNVTLSCEQNLNHDAMYWYRQDPGQGLRLIYYSQIVNDFQKGDIAEGYSVSREKKESFPLTVTSAQKNPTAFYLCASSMGHRTDTQYFGPGTRLTVL.

This clone was recorded many times. V is TRBV28 and J is TRBJ2-2; possibly TRBD2 for D (6 bases). The CDR3 is 14 residues long. V lost 7 bases to trimming and J lost 4 bases, with 13 bases between them. The germline CDR1 and CDR2 sequences are MDHEN and SYDVKM. Here the CDR3 reads CASILRRGTGELFF. Here the CDR3 DNA reads TGTGCCAGCATCCTCCGGAGGGGCACCGGGGAGCTGTTTTTT.

This clone has a count of ten or more. The V call is TRBV3-1, the J call TRBJ2-1; 16 nucleotides match TRBD2. The CDR3 spans 20 residues. The ends lost 2 bases at V and 5 bases at J; junction bases unmatched: 12. Germline V gene data show CDR1 as LGHDT and CDR2 as YNNKEL (reference sequence). CDR3 in DNA: TGTGCCAGCAGCCAATTAGCCGGGACTAGCGGGAGGGAACGAAACAATGAGCAGTTCTTC. The encoded protein is CASSQLAGTSGRERNNEQFF.

This clone was detected ten times or more. This chain joins TRBV2 and TRBJ1-4; 7 nucleotides match TRBD1. The CDR3 has 13 residues. The J segment lost 13 bases and the V segment lost 2 bases, leaving 7 bases of the junction unmatched. Germline V lookup: CDR1 SNHLY, CDR2 FYNNEI. The DNA of the CDR3 is TGTGCCAGCAGTGAAAGGGACAGCCAGGGACTGTTTTTT. Translated, it gives CASSERDSQGLFF.

The count of this clone is one. A junction end diverges from the germline sequence, so it may reflect a read error. The V and J genes are TRBV6-4 and TRBJ2-1, with unresolved D. CDR1 MRHNA and CDR2 SNTAGT come from the germline V gene. The CDR3 sequence is 15 residues long. The CDR3 spells CASRNRGNSYNEQFF. The CDR3 bases are TGTGCCAGCAGGAATAGAGGTAACTCCTACAACGAGCAGTTCTTC.

In its sample, this clone was seen many times. This CDR3 is also generated by other DNA sequences in the sample. This chain links TRBV7-2 with TRBJ1-1; 7 bases agree with TRBD1. Germline lookup yields CDR1 SGHTA and CDR2 FQGNSA. V shed 3 bases, J shed 2 bases, and the junction held 3 bases outside the gene matches. The CDR3 totals 14 residues. This CDR3 is CASSLGTANTEAFF. In DNA, the CDR3 is TGTGCCAGCAGCTTGGGGACAGCTAACACTGAAGCTTTCTTT.

This clone was picked up many times. The genes are TRBV5-1 and TRBJ2-4; D gene ambiguous. V lost 0 bases, J lost 2 bases, and 6 bases lay in between. The CDR3 has 14 amino acids. Germline CDR1 SGHRS, CDR2 YFSETQ. CDR3 residues: CASSLDGTKNIQYF. CDR3 coding DNA: TGCGCCAGCAGCTTGGATGGGACCAAAAACATTCAGTACTTC. The whole variable domain, remainder taken from reference TRBV5-1 and TRBJ2-4, is KAGVTQTPRYLIKTRGQQVTLSCSPISGHRSVSWYQQTPGQGLQFLFEYFSETQRNKGNFPGRFSGRQFSNSRSEMNVSTLELGDSALYLCASSLDGTKNIQYFGAGTRLSVL.

This clone has only a few counts. J is TRBJ2-7 and V is TRBV10-1; possible D gene TRBD2, 6 bases. Germline CDR1 and CDR2: WNHNN and SYGVQD (reference sequence). The CDR3 has 16 residues. The ends were cut back, 0 bases at V and 5 bases at J, with 17 bases in the middle. The CDR3 region has the DNA TGCGCCAGCAGTGAGTCGTCTTCGTGGAGGGGCGACGAGCAGTACTTC. This encodes CASSESSSWRGDEQYF.